This entry describes one T cell receptor (beta chain). This entry belongs to a study of T cell changes during pregnancy in multiple sclerosis. The CDR3 spans 14 residues. Trimming took 7 bases from V and 5 from J, leaving 14 bases between them. Germline V CDR1 and CDR2: SEHNR, FQNEAQ (reference sequence). Data came from immunoSEQ multiplex PCR; TCRdb stores just in-frame clones and leaves some out. This repertoire shows tens of thousands of clones, approximately 86% found once; its top ten account for roughly 1.7%. The starting material was peripheral blood, obtained in the first trimester of pregnancy. The chain recombines TRBV7-9 with TRBJ2-2, with D unclear. The receptor comes from a female donor with multiple sclerosis, enrolled in a pregnancy study. In DNA, the CDR3 is TGTGCCAGCAAAAACACGATACATACCGGGGAGCTGTTTTTT. It yields the protein CASKNTIHTGELFF. Complete variable domain (other parts from reference TRBV7-9 and TRBJ2-2): DTGVSQNPRHKITKRGQNVTFRCDPISEHNRLYWYRQTLGQGPEFLTYFQNEAQLEKSRLLSDRFSAERPKGSFSTLEIQRTEQGDSAMYLCASKNTIHTGELFFGEGSRLTVL.